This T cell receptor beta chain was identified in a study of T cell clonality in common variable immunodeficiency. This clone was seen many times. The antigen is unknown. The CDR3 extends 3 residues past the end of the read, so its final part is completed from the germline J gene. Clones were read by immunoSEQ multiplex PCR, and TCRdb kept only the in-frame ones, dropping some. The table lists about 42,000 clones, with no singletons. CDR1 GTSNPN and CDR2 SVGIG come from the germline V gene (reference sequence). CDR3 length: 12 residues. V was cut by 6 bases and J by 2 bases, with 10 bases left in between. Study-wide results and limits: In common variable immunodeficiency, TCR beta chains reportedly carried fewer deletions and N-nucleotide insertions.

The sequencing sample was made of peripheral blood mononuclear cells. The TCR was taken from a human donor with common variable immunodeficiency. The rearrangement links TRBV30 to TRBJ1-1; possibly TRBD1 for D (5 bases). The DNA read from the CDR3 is TGTGCCTGTCTGGGGGGTAACACTGAA. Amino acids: CACLGGNTE. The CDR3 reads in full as CACLGGNTEAFF.